The T cell receptor beta chain under discussion was sequenced for a study of pediatric ulcerative colitis. Across the study: Disease was pancolitis in fewer than ten and left-sided in two, histology-confirmed. Broader study findings: Ulcerative colitis patients shared more blood-rectal clones than controls. Acute severe colitis showed lower rectal diversity from clonal expansions.

The assay was immunoSEQ multiplex PCR, and TCRdb's table has in-frame clones only and misses some. The sample includes roughly 38,000 clones, approximately 82% seen only once; the top ten take 23%. At colonoscopy, a blood sample was also collected. The length of the CDR3 is 14 residues. The V and J ends lost 8 bases and 3 bases respectively, with 17 bases between them. The V gene's germline CDR1 is KGHSH and CDR2 LQKENI. Notes on this clone: Its antigen is undetermined.

The TCR sequence derives from a girl aged 5-17 years with moderate ulcerative colitis. This rearrangement joins TRBV18 to TRBJ2-7; D not certain. Sample: blood. The CDR3 coding sequence is TGTGCCAGCAAGAAAGGCCCTTCGGACTACGAGCAGTACTTC. As protein: CASKKGPSDYEQYF.